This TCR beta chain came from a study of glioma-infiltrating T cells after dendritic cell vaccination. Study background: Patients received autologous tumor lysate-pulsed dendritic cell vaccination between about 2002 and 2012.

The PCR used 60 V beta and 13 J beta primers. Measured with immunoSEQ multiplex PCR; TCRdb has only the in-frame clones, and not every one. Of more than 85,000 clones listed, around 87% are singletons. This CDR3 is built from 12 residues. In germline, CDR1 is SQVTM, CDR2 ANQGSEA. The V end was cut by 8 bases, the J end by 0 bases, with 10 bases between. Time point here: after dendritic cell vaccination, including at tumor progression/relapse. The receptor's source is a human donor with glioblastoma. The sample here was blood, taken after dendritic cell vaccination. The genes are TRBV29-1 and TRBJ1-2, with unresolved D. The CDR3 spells CSLFIANYGYTF. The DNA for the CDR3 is TGCAGCCTATTTATAGCTAACTATGGCTACACCTTC.